The sequence of this T cell receptor beta chain was determined in a study of OX40 agonist ivuxolimab in advanced cancers. This table comes from immunoSEQ multiplex PCR, and its TCRdb copy is limited to in-frame clones, with some not included. The table lists approximately 60,000 clones, about 83% of them singletons. V shed 1 base and J shed 2 bases, with 7 bases lying between them. Per the germline V gene, CDR1 is LNHDA and CDR2 is SQIVND (reference sequence). This CDR3 has 14 residues. The receptor comes from an adult with an advanced solid tumor such as melanoma, head and neck, liver or kidney cancer. The specimen was CD4+ or CD8+ T cells sorted from blood, collected in a trial of the OX40 agonist ivuxolimab. This sequence joins TRBV19 and TRBJ2-3, with no clear D. The CDR3: CASSIVVNTDTQYF. CDR3 in DNA: TGTGCCAGTAGTATAGTCGTCAACACAGATACGCAGTATTTT.